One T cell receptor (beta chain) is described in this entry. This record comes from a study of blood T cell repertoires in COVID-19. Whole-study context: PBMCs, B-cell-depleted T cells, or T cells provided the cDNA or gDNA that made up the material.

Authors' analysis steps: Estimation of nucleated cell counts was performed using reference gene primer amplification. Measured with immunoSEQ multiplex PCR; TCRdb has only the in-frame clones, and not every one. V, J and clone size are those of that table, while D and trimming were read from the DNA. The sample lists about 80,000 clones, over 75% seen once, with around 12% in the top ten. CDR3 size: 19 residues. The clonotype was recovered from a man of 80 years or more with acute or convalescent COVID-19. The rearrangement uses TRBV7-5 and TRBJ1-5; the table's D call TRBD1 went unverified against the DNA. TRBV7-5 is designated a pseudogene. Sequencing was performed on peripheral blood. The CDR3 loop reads CARSSMTGGTSYSNQPQHF. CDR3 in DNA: TGTGCCAGAAGTTCCATGACAGGGGGCACCTCTTATAGCAATCAGCCCCAGCATTTT.